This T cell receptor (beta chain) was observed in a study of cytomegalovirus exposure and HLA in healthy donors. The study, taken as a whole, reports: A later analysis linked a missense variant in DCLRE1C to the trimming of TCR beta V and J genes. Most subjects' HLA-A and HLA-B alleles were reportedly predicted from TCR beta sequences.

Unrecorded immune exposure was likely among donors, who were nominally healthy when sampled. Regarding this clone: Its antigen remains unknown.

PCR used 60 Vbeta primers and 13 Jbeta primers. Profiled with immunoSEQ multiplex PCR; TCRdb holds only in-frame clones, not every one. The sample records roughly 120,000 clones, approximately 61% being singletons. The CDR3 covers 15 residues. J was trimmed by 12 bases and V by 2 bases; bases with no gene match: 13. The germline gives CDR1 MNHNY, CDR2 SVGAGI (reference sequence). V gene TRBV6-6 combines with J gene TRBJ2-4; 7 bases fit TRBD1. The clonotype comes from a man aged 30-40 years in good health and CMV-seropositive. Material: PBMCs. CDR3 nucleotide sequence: TGTGCCAGCAGTTACCGCGTCCGAGACAGGGTTACTCAGTACTTC. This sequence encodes CASSYRVRDRVTQYF.